The clone carrying this T cell receptor (beta chain) was observed a handful of times. Its antigen is not identified. These data belong to a study of T-cell reconstitution after alpha-beta-depleted transplantation in children. Unique molecular identifiers were incorporated when the TCRbeta library was constructed. TCRdb fed the PCR reads into MiXCR, producing one record per CDR3 protein. Altogether 450,000 to 550,000 distinct CDR3 sequences are present, 10% to 12% being singletons, with the ten largest covering 11% to 15%. Study conclusions and caveats: At around two months after transplant, the alpha-beta T cells were reportedly derived from several hundred expanded clones that came from non-depleted graft cells. One year post-transplant, T-cell counts and diversity were largely derived from T cells produced anew.

Per the germline V gene, CDR1 is SQVTM and CDR2 is ANQGSEA. The junction had 10 bases not matched to a gene; V was cut back by 6 bases and J by 0 bases. The CDR3 covers 15 residues. The specimen comprised PBMCs, mostly from graft donor cells, sampled 180 days after TCRalphabeta/CD19-depleted stem cell transplant. The TCR sequence derives from a female patient aged 2-10 years who had a stem cell transplant for aplastic anemia, so the T cells may come from the graft donor. The chain employs TRBV29-1 and TRBJ2-7, with TRBD1 matching 8 bases. This CDR3 is CSVKKLGQDSYEQYF. In nucleotides, the CDR3 is TGCAGCGTAAAAAAACTGGGACAGGACTCCTACGAGCAGTACTTC.